Listed below are T cell receptor beta chains from one sample, sequenced in a study of cytomegalovirus exposure and HLA in healthy donors. Libraries were prepared by immunoSEQ multiplex PCR; TCRdb keeps only in-frame clonotypes and omits some of them. The profile covers about 150,000 clones, with about four fifths appearing a single time and more than 4% taken by the ten largest. Material: PBMCs. The source of these receptors is a man between 18 and 35 years old in good health and CMV-seronegative. The CDR3 runs from the conserved cysteine through the conserved F or W. The D gene is left open where the match is weak. Not every row has a clone size; where given, it reads once, few, many or a size class.

v_gene: TRBV15; j_gene: TRBJ2-7; d_gene: -; abundance: -; CDR3nt: TGTGCCACCAGCGCATTGAGCAGGGATTCCTACGAGCAGTACTTC; CDR3aa: CATSALSRDSYEQYF
v_gene: TRBV28; j_gene: TRBJ2-1; d_gene: -; abundance: once; CDR3nt: TGTGCCAGCAGGGGGCCAGGGGAGTACTATGAGCAGTTCTTC; CDR3aa: CASRGPGEYYEQFF
v_gene: TRBV11-3; j_gene: TRBJ1-1; d_gene: -; abundance: -; CDR3nt: TGTGCCAGCAGCTTACAGGGGCAGAACACTGAAGCTTTCTTT; CDR3aa: CASSLQGQNTEAFF
v_gene: TRBV27; j_gene: TRBJ2-7; d_gene: TRBD1; abundance: -; CDR3nt: TGTGCCAGCAGCCTCAACAGGGGACCCTACGAGCAGTACTTC; CDR3aa: CASSLNRGPYEQYF
v_gene: TRBV15; j_gene: TRBJ2-1; d_gene: TRBD2; abundance: -; CDR3nt: TGTGCCACCAGCAGGGGAGGGAGCGAGCAGTTCTTC; CDR3aa: CATSRGGSEQFF
v_gene: TRBV5-1; j_gene: TRBJ2-5; d_gene: -; abundance: -; CDR3nt: TGCGCCAGCAGCCCGGTTATAGGGGCAAAAGAGACCCAGTACTTC; CDR3aa: CASSPVIGAKETQYF
v_gene: TRBV7-6; j_gene: TRBJ1-1; d_gene: TRBD1; abundance: -; CDR3nt: TGTGCCAGCAGCCAGGGGGATGGGGTCGGTGAAGCTTTCTTT; CDR3aa: CASSQGDGVGEAFF
v_gene: TRBV27; j_gene: TRBJ1-4; d_gene: -; abundance: -; CDR3nt: TGTGCCAGCAGTTCCAGCCCAAGACAGGTCCCGGCTAATGAAAAACTGTTTTTT; CDR3aa: CASSSSPRQVPANEKLFF
v_gene: TRBV10-3; j_gene: TRBJ2-2; d_gene: TRBD1; abundance: -; CDR3nt: TGTGCCATCAGTGAAGTGGCAGGGGGTACCGGGGAGCTGTTTTTT; CDR3aa: CAISEVAGGTGELFF
v_gene: TRBV28; j_gene: TRBJ2-1; d_gene: -; abundance: -; CDR3nt: TGTGCCAGCAGTTGGGGACATTACAATGAGCAGTTCTTC; CDR3aa: CASSWGHYNEQFF
v_gene: TRBV2; j_gene: TRBJ1-3; d_gene: -; abundance: -; CDR3nt: TGTGCCAGCAGTGAGAGAGAAATCTCTGGAAACACCATATATTTT; CDR3aa: CASSEREISGNTIYF
v_gene: TRBV7-6; j_gene: TRBJ2-1; d_gene: TRBD2; abundance: -; CDR3nt: TGTGCCAGCAGCTTAGACGCGGGAGGGTTGGGGCAGTTCTTC; CDR3aa: CASSLDAGGLGQFF
v_gene: TRBV9; j_gene: TRBJ2-5; d_gene: TRBD1; abundance: -; CDR3nt: TGTGCCAGCAGCCCCGGGGTCGGACAGGTGTGGCACCAAGAGACCCAGTACTTC; CDR3aa: CASSPGVGQVWHQETQYF
v_gene: TRBV29-1; j_gene: TRBJ2-5; d_gene: -; abundance: -; CDR3nt: TGCAGCCCGCCCCGGGGGACGAAAGAGACCCAGTACTTC; CDR3aa: CSPPRGTKETQYF
v_gene: TRBV6-5; j_gene: TRBJ1-2; d_gene: TRBD1; abundance: once; CDR3nt: TGTGCCAGCAGTCAAACCGGGACAGCCCCTTATGGCTACACCTTC; CDR3aa: CASSQTGTAPYGYTF
v_gene: TRBV6-1; j_gene: TRBJ2-7; d_gene: TRBD2; abundance: -; CDR3nt: TGTGCCAGCAGTGGGGGGGGGACCGTTCCCTACGAGCAGTACTTC; CDR3aa: CASSGGGTVPYEQYF
v_gene: TRBV7-9; j_gene: TRBJ2-7; d_gene: -; abundance: -; CDR3nt: TGTGCCAGCAGCACCCGTTACAGCTACGAGCAGTACTTC; CDR3aa: CASSTRYSYEQYF
v_gene: TRBV29-1; j_gene: TRBJ2-5; d_gene: -; abundance: -; CDR3nt: TGCAGCGTTAAGGACATAAACCAAGAGACCCAGTACTTC; CDR3aa: CSVKDINQETQYF
v_gene: TRBV7-2; j_gene: TRBJ1-3; d_gene: -; abundance: few; CDR3nt: TGTGCCAGCAGCTTTCGGAACACCATATATTTT; CDR3aa: CASSFRNTIYF
v_gene: TRBV6-1; j_gene: TRBJ1-2; d_gene: -; abundance: -; CDR3nt: TGTGCCAGCAGTGAACTATATGGCTACACCTTC; CDR3aa: CASSELYGYTF
v_gene: TRBV6-5; j_gene: TRBJ2-7; d_gene: TRBD1; abundance: -; CDR3nt: TGTGCCAGCAGTTCAGGCGGGACAGGGGACCACGAGCAGTACTTC; CDR3aa: CASSSGGTGDHEQYF
v_gene: TRBV7-8; j_gene: TRBJ2-1; d_gene: TRBD2; abundance: -; CDR3nt: TGTGCCAGCAGCACTAGGGTGGCTAGCGGGCCCAACTACAATGAGCAGTTCTTC; CDR3aa: CASSTRVASGPNYNEQFF
v_gene: TRBV2; j_gene: TRBJ1-4; d_gene: TRBD1; abundance: few; CDR3nt: TGTGCCAGCAGTCAGGACAGGGTGAGGGAAAAACTGTTTTTT; CDR3aa: CASSQDRVREKLFF